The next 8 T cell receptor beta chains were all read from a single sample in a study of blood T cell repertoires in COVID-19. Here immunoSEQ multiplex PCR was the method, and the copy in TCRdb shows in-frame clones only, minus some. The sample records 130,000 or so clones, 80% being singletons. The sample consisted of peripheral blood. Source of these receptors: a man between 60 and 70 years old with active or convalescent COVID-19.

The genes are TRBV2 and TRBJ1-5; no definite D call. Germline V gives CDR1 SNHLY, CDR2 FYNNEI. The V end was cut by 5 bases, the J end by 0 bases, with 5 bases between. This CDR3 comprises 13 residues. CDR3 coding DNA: TGTGCCAGCAGTACATATAGCAATCAGCCCCAGCATTTT. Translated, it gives CASSTYSNQPQHF. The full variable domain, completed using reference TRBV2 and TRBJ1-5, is EPEVTQTPSHQVTQMGQEVILRCVPISNHLYFYWYRQILGQKVEFLVSFYNNEISEKSEIFDDQFSVERPDGSNFTLKIRSTKLEDSAMYFCASSTYSNQPQHFGDGTRLSIL.

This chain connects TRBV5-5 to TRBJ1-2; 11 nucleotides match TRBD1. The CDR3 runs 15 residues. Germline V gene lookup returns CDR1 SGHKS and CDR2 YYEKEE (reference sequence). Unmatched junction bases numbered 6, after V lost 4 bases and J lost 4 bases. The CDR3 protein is CASSTEGQGGYGYTF. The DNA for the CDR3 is TGTGCCAGCAGCACGGAGGGACAGGGGGGCTATGGCTACACCTTC.

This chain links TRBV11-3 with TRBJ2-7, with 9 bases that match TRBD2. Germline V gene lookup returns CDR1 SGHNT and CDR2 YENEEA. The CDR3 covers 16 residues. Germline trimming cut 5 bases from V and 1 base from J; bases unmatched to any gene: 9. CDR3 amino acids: CASSMGGSGRSYEQYF. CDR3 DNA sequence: TGTGCCAGCAGCATGGGGGGTAGCGGGAGATCCTACGAGCAGTACTTC.

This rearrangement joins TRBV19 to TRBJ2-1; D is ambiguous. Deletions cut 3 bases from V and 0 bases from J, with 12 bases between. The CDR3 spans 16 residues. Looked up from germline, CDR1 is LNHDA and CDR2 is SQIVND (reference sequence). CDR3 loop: CASSIGQVSSYNEQFF. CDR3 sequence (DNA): TGTGCCAGTAGTATTGGTCAGGTAAGCTCCTACAATGAGCAGTTCTTC.

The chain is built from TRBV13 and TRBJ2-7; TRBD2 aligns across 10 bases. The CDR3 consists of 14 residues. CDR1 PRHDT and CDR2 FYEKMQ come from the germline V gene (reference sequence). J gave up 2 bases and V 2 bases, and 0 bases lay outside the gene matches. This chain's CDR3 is CASSLTSGTYEQYF. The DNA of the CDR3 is TGTGCCAGCAGCTTAACTAGCGGGACCTACGAGCAGTACTTC.

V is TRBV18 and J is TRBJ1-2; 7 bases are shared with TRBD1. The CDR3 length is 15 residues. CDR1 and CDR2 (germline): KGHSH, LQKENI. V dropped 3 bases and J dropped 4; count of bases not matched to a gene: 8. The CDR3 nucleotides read TGTGCCAGCTCACCCCAACTACGGGACAGCTATGGCTACACCTTC. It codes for CASSPQLRDSYGYTF.

The CDR3 spells CASSSAATTPYEQYF. The DNA for the CDR3 is TGTGCCAGCAGCTCTGCGGCCACAACCCCATACGAGCAGTACTTC. The V call is TRBV7-2, the J call TRBJ2-7; no firm D call. V dropped 4 bases and J dropped 4 bases, with 17 bases sitting between them. There are 15 residues in the CDR3. Germline CDR1 is SGHTA and CDR2 is FQGNSA.

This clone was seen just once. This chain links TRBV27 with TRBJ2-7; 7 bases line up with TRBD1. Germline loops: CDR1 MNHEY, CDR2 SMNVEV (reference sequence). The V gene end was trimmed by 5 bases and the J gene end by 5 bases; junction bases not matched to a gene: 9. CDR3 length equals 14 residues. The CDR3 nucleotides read TGTGCCAGCAGTCCCCGGGACAGAGGGAACGAGCAGTACTTC. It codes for CASSPRDRGNEQYF.